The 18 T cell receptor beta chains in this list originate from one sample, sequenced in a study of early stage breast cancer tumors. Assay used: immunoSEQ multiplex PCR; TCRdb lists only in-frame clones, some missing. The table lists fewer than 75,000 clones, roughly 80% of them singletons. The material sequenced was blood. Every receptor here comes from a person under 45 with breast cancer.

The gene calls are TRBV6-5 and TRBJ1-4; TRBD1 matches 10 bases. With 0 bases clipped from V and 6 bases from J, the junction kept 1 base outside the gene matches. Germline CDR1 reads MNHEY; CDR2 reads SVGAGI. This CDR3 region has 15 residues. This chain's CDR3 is CASSYSGQGYEKLFF. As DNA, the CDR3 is TGTGCCAGCAGTTACTCGGGACAGGGGTATGAAAAACTGTTTTTT.

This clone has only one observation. The CDR3 DNA reads as TGTGCCAGTAGTGGGGGATGGGGCAATGAGCAGTTCTTC. Its protein product is CASSGGWGNEQFF. This chain links TRBV19 with TRBJ2-1, with D possibly being TRBD1 or TRBD2 (5 bases each). CDR3 length equals 13 residues. Germline CDR1 LNHDA, CDR2 SQIVND (reference sequence). V was clipped by 5 bases and J by 6 bases, with 11 bases between them.

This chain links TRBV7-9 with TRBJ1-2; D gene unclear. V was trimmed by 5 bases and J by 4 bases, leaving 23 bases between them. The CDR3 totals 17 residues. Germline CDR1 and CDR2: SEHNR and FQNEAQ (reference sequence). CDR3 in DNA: TGTGCCAGCAGCCCCAGCCATCCTCTCTTACGCGGCTATGGCTACACCTTC. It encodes CASSPSHPLLRGYGYTF.

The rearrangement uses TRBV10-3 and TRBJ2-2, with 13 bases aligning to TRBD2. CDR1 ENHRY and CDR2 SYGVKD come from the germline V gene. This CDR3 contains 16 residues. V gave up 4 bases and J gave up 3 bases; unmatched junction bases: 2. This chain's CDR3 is CAISGTSGSYTGELFF. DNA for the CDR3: TGTGCCATCAGTGGGACTAGCGGGAGTTACACCGGGGAGCTGTTTTTT.

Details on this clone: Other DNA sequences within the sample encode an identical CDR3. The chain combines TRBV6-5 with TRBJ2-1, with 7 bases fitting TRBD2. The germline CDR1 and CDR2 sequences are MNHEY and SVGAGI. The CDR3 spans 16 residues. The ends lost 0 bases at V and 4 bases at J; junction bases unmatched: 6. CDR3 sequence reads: CASSYSSGETYNEQFF. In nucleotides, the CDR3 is TGTGCCAGCAGTTACTCGAGCGGGGAAACGTACAATGAGCAGTTCTTC.

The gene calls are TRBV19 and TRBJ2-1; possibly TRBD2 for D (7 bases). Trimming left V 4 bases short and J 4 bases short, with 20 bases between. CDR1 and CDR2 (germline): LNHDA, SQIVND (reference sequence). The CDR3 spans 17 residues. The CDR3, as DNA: TGTGCCAGTAGTACCACTTCCCGGGGGGCGTCTTACAATGAGCAGTTCTTC. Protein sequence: CASSTTSRGASYNEQFF.

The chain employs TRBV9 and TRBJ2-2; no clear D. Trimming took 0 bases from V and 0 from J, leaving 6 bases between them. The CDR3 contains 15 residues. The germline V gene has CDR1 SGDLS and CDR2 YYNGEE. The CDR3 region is CASSVVGSNTGELFF. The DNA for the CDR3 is TGTGCCAGCAGCGTAGTAGGTTCGAACACCGGGGAGCTGTTTTTT.

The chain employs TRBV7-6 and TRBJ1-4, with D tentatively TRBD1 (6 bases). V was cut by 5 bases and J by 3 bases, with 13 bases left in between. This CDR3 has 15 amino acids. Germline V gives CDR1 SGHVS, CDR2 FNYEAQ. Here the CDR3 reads CASSPEAGANEKLFF. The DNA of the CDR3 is TGTGCCAGCAGCCCGGAGGCAGGGGCTAATGAAAAACTGTTTTTT.

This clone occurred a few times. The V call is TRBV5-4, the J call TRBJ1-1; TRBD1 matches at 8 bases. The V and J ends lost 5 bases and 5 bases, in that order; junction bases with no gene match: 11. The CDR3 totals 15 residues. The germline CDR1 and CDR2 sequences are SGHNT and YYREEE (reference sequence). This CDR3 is CASRITRTGRTEAFF. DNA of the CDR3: TGTGCCAGCAGGATTACACGGACAGGGAGAACTGAAGCTTTCTTT. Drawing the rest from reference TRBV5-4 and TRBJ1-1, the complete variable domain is ETGVTQSPTHLIKTRGQQVTLRCSSQSGHNTVSWYQQALGQGPQFIFQYYREEENGRGNFPPRFSGLQFPNYSSELNVNALELDDSALYLCASRITRTGRTEAFFGQGTRLTVV.

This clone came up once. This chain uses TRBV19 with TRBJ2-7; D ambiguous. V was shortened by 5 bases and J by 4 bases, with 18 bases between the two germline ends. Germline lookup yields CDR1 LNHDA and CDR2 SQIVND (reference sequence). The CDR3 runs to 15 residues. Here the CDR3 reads CASSPSAGLTYEQYF. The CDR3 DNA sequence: TGTGCCAGTAGTCCCTCGGCCGGGTTGACTTACGAGCAGTACTTC.

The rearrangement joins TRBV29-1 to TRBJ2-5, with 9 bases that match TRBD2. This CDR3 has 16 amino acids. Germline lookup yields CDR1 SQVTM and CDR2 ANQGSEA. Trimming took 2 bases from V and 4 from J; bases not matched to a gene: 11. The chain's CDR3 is CSVETGGAGGPETQYF. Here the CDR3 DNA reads TGCAGCGTTGAAACAGGCGGCGCGGGAGGGCCAGAGACCCAGTACTTC.

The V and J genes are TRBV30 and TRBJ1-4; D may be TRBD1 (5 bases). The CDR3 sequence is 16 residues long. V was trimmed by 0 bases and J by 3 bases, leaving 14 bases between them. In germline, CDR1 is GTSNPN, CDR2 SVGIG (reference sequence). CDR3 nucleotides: TGTGCCTGGAGTGTAACCCAGGGCTTTCCTAATGAAAAACTGTTTTTT. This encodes CAWSVTQGFPNEKLFF. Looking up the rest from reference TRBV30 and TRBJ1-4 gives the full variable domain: SQTIHQWPATLVQPVGSPLSLECTVEGTSNPNLYWYRQAAGRGLQLLFYSVGIGQISSEVPQNLSASRPQDRQFILSSKKLLLSDSGFYLCAWSVTQGFPNEKLFFGSGTQLSVL.

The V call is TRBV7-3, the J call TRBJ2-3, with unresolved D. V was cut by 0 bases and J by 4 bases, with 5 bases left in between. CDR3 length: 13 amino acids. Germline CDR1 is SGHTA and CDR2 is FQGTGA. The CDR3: CASSLTLADTQYF. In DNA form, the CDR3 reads TGTGCCAGCAGCTTAACGTTGGCAGATACGCAGTATTTT.

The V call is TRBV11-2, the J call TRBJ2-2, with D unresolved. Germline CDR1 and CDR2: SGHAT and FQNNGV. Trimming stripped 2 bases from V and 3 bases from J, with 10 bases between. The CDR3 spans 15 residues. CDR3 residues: CASSLTDLYTGELFF. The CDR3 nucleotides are TGTGCCAGCAGCTTAACCGACTTATACACCGGGGAGCTGTTTTTT.

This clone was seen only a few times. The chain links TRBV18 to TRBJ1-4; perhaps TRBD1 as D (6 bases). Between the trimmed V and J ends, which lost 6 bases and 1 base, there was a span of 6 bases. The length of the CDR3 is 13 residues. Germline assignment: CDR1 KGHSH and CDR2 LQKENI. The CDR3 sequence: CASSRGTNEKLFF. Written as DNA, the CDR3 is TGTGCCAGCTCCAGGGGAACTAATGAAAAACTGTTTTTT. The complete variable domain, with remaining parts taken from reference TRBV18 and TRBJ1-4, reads NAGVMQNPRHLVRRRGQEARLRCSPMKGHSHVYWYRQLPEEGLKFMVYLQKENIIDESGMPKERFSAEFPKEGPSILRIQQVVRGDSAAYFCASSRGTNEKLFFGSGTQLSVL.

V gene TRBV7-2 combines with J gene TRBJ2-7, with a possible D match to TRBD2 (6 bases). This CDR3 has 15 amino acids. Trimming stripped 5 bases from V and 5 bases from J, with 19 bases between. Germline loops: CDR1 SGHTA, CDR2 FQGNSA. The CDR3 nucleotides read TGTGCCAGCAGCCGGGACTCGACCGCAGGAAACGAGCAGTACTTC. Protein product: CASSRDSTAGNEQYF. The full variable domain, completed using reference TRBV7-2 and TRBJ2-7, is GAGVSQSPSNKVTEKGKDVELRCDPISGHTALYWYRQSLGQGLEFLIYFQGNSAPDKSGLPSDRFSAERTGGSVSTLTIQRTQQEDSAVYLCASSRDSTAGNEQYFGPGTRLTVT.

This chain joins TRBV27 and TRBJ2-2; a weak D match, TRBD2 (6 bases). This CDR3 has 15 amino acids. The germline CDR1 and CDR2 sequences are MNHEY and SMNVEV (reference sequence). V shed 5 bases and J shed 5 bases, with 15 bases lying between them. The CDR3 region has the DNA TGTGCCAGCAGTGACCCCGGGACTGGTACCGGGGAGCTGTTTTTT. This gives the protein CASSDPGTGTGELFF.

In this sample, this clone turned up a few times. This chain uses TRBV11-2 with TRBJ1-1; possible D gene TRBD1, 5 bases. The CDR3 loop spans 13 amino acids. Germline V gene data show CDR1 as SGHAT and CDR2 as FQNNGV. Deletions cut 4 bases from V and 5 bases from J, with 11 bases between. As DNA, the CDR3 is TGTGCCAGCAGCTCCAACAGGACAACTGAAGCTTTCTTT. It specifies CASSSNRTTEAFF.